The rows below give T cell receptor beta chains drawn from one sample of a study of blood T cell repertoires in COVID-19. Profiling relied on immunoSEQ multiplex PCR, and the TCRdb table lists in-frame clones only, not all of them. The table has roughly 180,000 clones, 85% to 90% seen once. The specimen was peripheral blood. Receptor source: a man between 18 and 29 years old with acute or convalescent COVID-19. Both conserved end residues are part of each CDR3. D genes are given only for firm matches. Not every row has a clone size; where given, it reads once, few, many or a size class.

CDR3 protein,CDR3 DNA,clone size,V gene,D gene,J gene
CASSAPGTRQETQYF,TGTGCCAGTAGCGCACCGGGAACCCGTCAAGAGACCCAGTACTTC,.,TRBV19,.,TRBJ2-5
CASSHPGGGDNSPLHF,TGCGCCAGCAGCCACCCCGGAGGGGGCGATAATTCACCCCTCCACTTT,.,TRBV4-1,TRBD1,TRBJ1-6
CASARQRNTGELFF,TGTGCCAGCGCAAGACAGAGAAACACCGGGGAGCTGTTTTTT,.,TRBV6-5,.,TRBJ2-2
CASSPGTEGSEAFF,TGTGCCAGCAGCCCCGGGACAGAGGGCTCTGAAGCTTTCTTT,.,TRBV6-4,TRBD1,TRBJ1-1
CASSRGDGPTNTEAFF,TGCGCCAGCAGCCGGGGGGACGGGCCGACGAACACTGAAGCTTTCTTT,few,TRBV5-1,.,TRBJ1-1
CASSTQGAPGYTF,TGTGCCAGTAGCACGCAGGGGGCGCCTGGCTACACCTTC,once,TRBV19,TRBD1,TRBJ1-2
CASSLVAPKEINTEAFF,TGTGCCAGCAGCTTGGTAGCCCCGAAAGAAATTAACACTGAAGCTTTCTTT,.,TRBV7-8,.,TRBJ1-1
CASRAGTGDLSYEQYF,TGCGCCAGCAGGGCCGGGACAGGGGACCTCTCCTACGAGCAGTACTTC,once,TRBV5-1,TRBD1,TRBJ2-7
CASSLRGGSYNEQFF,TGTGCCAGCAGCCTAAGGGGGGGATCCTACAATGAGCAGTTCTTC,once,TRBV7-3,.,TRBJ2-1
CASSPVDYSGANVLTF,TGTGCCAGCAGCCCTGTGGACTACTCTGGGGCCAACGTCCTGACTTTC,.,TRBV3-1/TRBV3-2,.,TRBJ2-6
CASSLPGTGGRNEQFF,TGTGCCAGCAGTCTACCAGGGACAGGGGGGAGGAATGAGCAGTTCTTC,.,TRBV28,TRBD1,TRBJ2-1
CASSTGTLPGTDTQYF,TGTGCCAGTAGTACTGGGACTCTACCAGGGACAGATACGCAGTATTTT,.,TRBV19,.,TRBJ2-3
CASSPPLGAPNTEAFF,TGTGCCAGCTCACCACCGTTGGGGGCACCGAACACTGAAGCTTTCTTT,.,TRBV18,.,TRBJ1-1
CASSPGTRETQYF,TGCGCCAGCAGCCCCGGGACTAGAGAGACCCAGTACTTC,once,TRBV10-1,TRBD2,TRBJ2-5
CASSYTDRAGGGYTF,TGTGCCAGCAGTTACACTGACAGGGCGGGGGGTGGCTACACCTTC,.,TRBV6-2/TRBV6-3,TRBD1,TRBJ1-2
CASSEINQETQYF,TGTGCCAGCAGTGAGATAAACCAAGAGACCCAGTACTTC,.,TRBV12-3/TRBV12-4,.,TRBJ2-5
CASSLGTGAYGYTF,TGTGCCAGCAGTTTGGGGACAGGGGCCTATGGCTACACCTTC,.,TRBV28,TRBD1,TRBJ1-2
CATSDTQGSHEQYF,TGTGCCACCAGTGATACACAGGGGTCCCACGAGCAGTACTTC,few,TRBV24-1,TRBD1,TRBJ2-7
CASSTSGVAYEQYF,TGTGCCAGCAGTACTAGCGGGGTAGCCTACGAGCAGTACTTC,.,TRBV2,TRBD2,TRBJ2-7
CATSRASEETQYF,TGTGCCACCAGTAGGGCTAGCGAAGAGACCCAGTACTTC,.,TRBV15,.,TRBJ2-5
CASSGITSGATGELFF,TGTGCCAGCAGTGGTATTACTAGCGGGGCCACCGGGGAGCTGTTTTTT,.,TRBV28,TRBD2,TRBJ2-2
CASSIIGVGTFNQPQHF,TGTGCCAGTAGTATCATCGGAGTCGGAACTTTTAATCAGCCCCAGCATTTT,.,TRBV19,.,TRBJ1-5
CASSPDTMNTEAFF,TGTGCCAGCTCACCGGACACAATGAACACTGAAGCTTTCTTT,.,TRBV18,.,TRBJ1-1
CASSSAQGAGVTEAFF,TGCGCCAGCTCAAGCGCCCAGGGGGCAGGAGTCACTGAAGCTTTCTTT,once,TRBV5-1,TRBD1,TRBJ1-1
CASSVEGANQPQHF,TGTGCCAGCAGTGTCGAGGGTGCCAATCAGCCCCAGCATTTT,.,TRBV2,.,TRBJ1-5
CSASNPAGGPGKNIQYF,TGCAGTGCTAGTAATCCAGCGGGGGGGCCGGGCAAAAACATTCAGTACTTC,.,TRBV20-1,TRBD2,TRBJ2-4
CASSVDAATNEKLFF,TGTGCCAGCAGCGTAGACGCGGCAACTAATGAAAAACTGTTTTTT,.,TRBV9,.,TRBJ1-4
CASSLGKGHEQYF,TGTGCCAGCAGTTTAGGAAAGGGGCACGAGCAGTACTTC,.,TRBV27,.,TRBJ2-7
CASSEALTGFSGYTF,TGTGCCAGCAGTGAAGCTTTGACAGGCTTTAGTGGCTACACCTTC,.,TRBV2,.,TRBJ1-2
CASSDQRLAGGTDTQYF,TGTGCCAGCAGTGACCAAAGACTAGCGGGAGGCACAGATACGCAGTATTTT,.,TRBV6-4,TRBD2,TRBJ2-3
CASSFSGQGNSPLHF,TGTGCCAGCAGCTTTTCAGGGCAGGGGAATTCACCCCTCCACTTT,.,TRBV5-4,.,TRBJ1-6
CASRFLRDEQFF,TGTGCCAGCAGGTTTTTGAGGGATGAGCAGTTCTTC,.,TRBV2,.,TRBJ2-1
CASSEAPGPDTQYF,TGTGCCAGCAGTGAAGCGCCAGGGCCAGATACGCAGTATTTT,.,TRBV2,.,TRBJ2-3